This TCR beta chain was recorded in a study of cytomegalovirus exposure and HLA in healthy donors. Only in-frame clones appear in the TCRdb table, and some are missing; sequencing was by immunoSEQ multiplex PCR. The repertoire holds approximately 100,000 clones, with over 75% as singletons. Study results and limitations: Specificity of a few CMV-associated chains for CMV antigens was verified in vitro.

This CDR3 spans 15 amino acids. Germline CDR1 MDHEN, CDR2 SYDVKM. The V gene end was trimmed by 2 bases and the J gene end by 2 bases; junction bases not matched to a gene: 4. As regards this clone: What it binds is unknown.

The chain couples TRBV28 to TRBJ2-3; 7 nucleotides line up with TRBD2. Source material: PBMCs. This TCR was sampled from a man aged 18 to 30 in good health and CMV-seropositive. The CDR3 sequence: CASSLPGGDTDTQYF. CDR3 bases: TGTGCCAGCAGTTTACCGGGAGGCGACACAGATACGCAGTATTTT.